This T cell receptor beta chain is drawn from a study of blood T cell repertoires in COVID-19. Per the germline V gene, CDR1 is GTSNPN and CDR2 is SVGIG (reference sequence). The V end was cut by 4 bases, the J end by 5 bases, with 12 bases between. The CDR3 totals 12 residues. Here immunoSEQ multiplex PCR was the method, and the copy in TCRdb shows in-frame clones only, minus some. The sample records around 100,000 clones, approximately 86% being singletons. This sequence joins TRBV30 and TRBJ2-7; the D is unclear. Sequenced: peripheral blood. The clonotype was recovered from a man aged 50-60 years with active or convalescent COVID-19. The CDR3 loop reads CAWTPGYHEQYF. CDR3 nucleotides: TGTGCCTGGACCCCAGGATACCACGAGCAGTACTTC.